This TCR beta chain was found in a study of CD8 T cells in ankylosing spondylitis. Overall study findings and caveats: Previous work reported some of these motif variants in the synovial fluid and blood of reactive arthritis.

This clonotype was counted at least ten times. What it binds is not known. V dropped 4 bases and J dropped 1 base, with 11 bases sitting between them. CDR1 is SGHRS and CDR2 is YFSETQ in the germline V gene. The CDR3 length is 14 residues. 5'-RACE, quantitative and with molecular barcodes, yielded the TCR beta libraries. TCRdb fed the 5' RACE reads into MiXCR, producing one record per CDR3 protein. The profile shows a few hundred thousand distinct CDR3 sequences, approximately 10% of them singletons. What was sequenced was blood, either unsorted or a sorted T cell fraction (not recorded which). The chain couples TRBV5-1 to TRBJ1-1, with unresolved D. This TCR was sampled from a female donor with ankylosing spondylitis or in good health (not recorded which). This CDR3 is CASSPQVENTEAFF. CDR3 coding DNA: TGCGCCAGCAGCCCCCAGGTGGAGAACACTGAAGCTTTCTTT.